The T cell receptor beta chain described here comes from a study of blood T cells in healthy people across ages. Regarding the study as a whole: Investigators viewed diversity estimates from one million T cells as underestimates, the study reported.

The CDR3 is made up of 16 amino acids. Per the germline V gene, CDR1 is LNHNV and CDR2 is YYDKDF (reference sequence). V was cut by 0 bases and J by 4 bases, with 13 bases left in between. About this clonotype: As yet, its antigen is unknown.

Primed by a sample-barcoded 5' primer and a J-beta primer mix, a second PCR proceeded for about 7 to 11 cycles. TCRdb reprocessed the 5' RACE reads via MiXCR and lists one record per CDR3 protein. Counted here are 720,000 or so distinct CDR3 sequences, less than 45% occurring once; the ten biggest clones make up about 30%. Sequenced: blood. This chain links TRBV15 with TRBJ2-1; TRBD1 is a possible D gene (5 bases). The sequence derives from a man older than 75 in good health. In DNA form, the CDR3 reads TGTGCCACCAGCAGAGATGGTAGCAGGACATACAATGAGCAGTTCTTC. Protein sequence: CATSRDGSRTYNEQFF.